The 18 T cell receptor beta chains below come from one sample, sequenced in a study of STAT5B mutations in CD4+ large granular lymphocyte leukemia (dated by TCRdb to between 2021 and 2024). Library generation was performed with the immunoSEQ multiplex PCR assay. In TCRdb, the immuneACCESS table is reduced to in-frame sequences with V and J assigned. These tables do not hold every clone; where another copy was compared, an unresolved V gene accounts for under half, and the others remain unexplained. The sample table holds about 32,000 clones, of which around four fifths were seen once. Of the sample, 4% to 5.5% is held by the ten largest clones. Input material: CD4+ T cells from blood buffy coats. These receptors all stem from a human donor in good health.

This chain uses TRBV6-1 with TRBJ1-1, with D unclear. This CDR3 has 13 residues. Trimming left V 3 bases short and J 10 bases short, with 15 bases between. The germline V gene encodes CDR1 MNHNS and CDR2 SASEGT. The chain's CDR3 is CASSDSWPPIAFF. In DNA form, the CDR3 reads TGTGCCAGCAGTGATTCTTGGCCGCCAATAGCTTTCTTT.

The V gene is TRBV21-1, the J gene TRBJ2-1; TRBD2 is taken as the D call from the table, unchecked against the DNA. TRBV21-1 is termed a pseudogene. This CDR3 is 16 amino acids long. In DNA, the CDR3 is TGTGCCAGCAGTCAGCGGGCGAGCGGGAGGGGCAATGAGCAGTTCTTC. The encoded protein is CASSQRASGRGNEQFF.

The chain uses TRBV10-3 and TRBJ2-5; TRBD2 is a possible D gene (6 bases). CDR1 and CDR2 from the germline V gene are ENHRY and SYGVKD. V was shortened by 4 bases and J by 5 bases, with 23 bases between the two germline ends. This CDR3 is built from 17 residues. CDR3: CAISGPTSNQYQETQYF. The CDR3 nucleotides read TGTGCCATCAGTGGCCCCACTAGCAACCAATATCAGGAGACCCAGTACTTC.

The CDR3 DNA reads TGCGCCAGCAGCCAAGCGGGACAGCCCTACAATGAGCAGTTCTTC. This gives the protein CASSQAGQPYNEQFF. The J gene is TRBJ2-1, the V gene TRBV4-1, with TRBD1 identical over 7 bases. V was clipped by 1 base and J by 2 bases; unmatched bases: 2. CDR1 is MGHRA, CDR2 YSYEKL, per germline. The CDR3 covers 15 residues.

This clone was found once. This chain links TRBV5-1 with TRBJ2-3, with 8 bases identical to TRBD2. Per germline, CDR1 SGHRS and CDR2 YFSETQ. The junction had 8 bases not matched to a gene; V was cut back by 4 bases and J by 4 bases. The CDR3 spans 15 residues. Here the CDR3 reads CASSPGGLAADTQYF. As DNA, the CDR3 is TGCGCCAGCAGCCCGGGAGGGCTAGCGGCAGATACGCAGTATTTT.

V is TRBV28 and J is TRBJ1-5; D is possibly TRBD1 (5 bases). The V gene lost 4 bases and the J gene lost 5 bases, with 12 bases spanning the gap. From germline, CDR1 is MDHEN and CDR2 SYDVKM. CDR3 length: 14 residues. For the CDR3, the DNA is TGTGCCAGCAGTTCAACTGGGGCCTATCAGCCCCAGCATTTT. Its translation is CASSSTGAYQPQHF.

CDR3 in amino acids: CASTTSGLAGGRDLRGQYF. The CDR3 DNA follows: TGTGCCAGCACCACTTCTGGACTAGCGGGAGGGAGGGACCTACGAGGGCAGTACTTC. The V gene is TRBV27, the J gene TRBJ2-7; the match to TRBD2 covers 15 bases. CDR3 size: 19 residues. The V gene's germline CDR1 is MNHEY and CDR2 SMNVEV (reference sequence). V shed 7 bases and J 9 bases; nucleotides not matched to a gene: 22.

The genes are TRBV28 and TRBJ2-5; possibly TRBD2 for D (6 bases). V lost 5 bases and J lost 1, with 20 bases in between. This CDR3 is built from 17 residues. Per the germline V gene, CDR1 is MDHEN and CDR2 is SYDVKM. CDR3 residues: CASSTALQRALQETQYF. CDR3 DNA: TGTGCCAGCAGTACTGCGCTCCAGCGGGCACTCCAAGAGACCCAGTACTTC.

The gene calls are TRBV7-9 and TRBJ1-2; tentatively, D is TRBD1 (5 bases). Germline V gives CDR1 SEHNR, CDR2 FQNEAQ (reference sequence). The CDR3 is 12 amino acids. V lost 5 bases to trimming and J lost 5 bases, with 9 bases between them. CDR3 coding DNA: TGTGCCAGCAGCACGGACACTTATGGCTACACCTTC. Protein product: CASSTDTYGYTF.

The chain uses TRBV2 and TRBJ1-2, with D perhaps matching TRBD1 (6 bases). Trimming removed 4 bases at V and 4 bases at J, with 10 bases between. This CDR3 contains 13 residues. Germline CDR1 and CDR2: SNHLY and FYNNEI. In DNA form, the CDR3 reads TGTGCCAGCAGTGTGGGGGGCGGCTATGGCTACACCTTC. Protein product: CASSVGGGYGYTF. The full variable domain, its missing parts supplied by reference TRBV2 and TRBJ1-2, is EPEVTQTPSHQVTQMGQEVILRCVPISNHLYFYWYRQILGQKVEFLVSFYNNEISEKSEIFDDQFSVERPDGSNFTLKIRSTKLEDSAMYFCASSVGGGYGYTFGSGTRLTVV.

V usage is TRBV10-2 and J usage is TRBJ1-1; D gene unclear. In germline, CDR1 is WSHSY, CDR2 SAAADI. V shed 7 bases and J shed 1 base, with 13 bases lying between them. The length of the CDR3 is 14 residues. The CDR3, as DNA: TGCGCCAGCATCCGAGGACTTACGAACACTGAAGCTTTCTTT. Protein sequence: CASIRGLTNTEAFF.

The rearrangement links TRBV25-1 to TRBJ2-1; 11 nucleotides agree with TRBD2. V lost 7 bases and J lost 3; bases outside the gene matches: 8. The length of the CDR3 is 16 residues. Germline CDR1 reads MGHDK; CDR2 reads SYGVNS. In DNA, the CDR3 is TGTGCCAGCAAGACTAGCGGGATACAAGACTACAATGAGCAGTTCTTC. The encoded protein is CASKTSGIQDYNEQFF.

For the CDR3, the DNA is TGTGCCAGCAGCTTGAAAGGGAGGACCTACGAGCAGTACTTC. The encoded protein is CASSLKGRTYEQYF. V and J are TRBV7-9 and TRBJ2-7; the D gene is possibly TRBD2 (6 bases). From germline, CDR1 is SEHNR and CDR2 FQNEAQ (reference sequence). This CDR3 has 14 residues. Trimming shortened V by 3 bases and J by 2 bases, and 11 bases separated the two germline ends.

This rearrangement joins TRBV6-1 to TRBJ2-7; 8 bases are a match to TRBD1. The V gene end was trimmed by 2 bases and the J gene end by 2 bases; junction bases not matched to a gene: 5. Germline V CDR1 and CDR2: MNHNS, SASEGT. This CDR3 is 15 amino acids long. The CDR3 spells CASSEQGTGTYEQYF. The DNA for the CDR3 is TGTGCCAGCAGTGAACAAGGGACAGGAACCTACGAGCAGTACTTC.

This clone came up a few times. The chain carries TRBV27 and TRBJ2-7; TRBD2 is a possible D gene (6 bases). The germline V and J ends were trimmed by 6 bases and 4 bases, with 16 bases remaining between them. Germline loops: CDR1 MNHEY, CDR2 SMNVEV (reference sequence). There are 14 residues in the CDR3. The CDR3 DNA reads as TGTGCCAGCAGCCCCCCGGGGGACCGATACGAGCAGTACTTC. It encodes CASSPPGDRYEQYF.

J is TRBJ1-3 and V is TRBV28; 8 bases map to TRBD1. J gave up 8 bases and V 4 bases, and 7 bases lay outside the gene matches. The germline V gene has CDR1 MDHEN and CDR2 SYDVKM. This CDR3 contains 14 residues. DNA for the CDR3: TGTGCCAGCAGTTCGACAGGGGTCGCGGACACCATATATTTT. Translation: CASSSTGVADTIYF.

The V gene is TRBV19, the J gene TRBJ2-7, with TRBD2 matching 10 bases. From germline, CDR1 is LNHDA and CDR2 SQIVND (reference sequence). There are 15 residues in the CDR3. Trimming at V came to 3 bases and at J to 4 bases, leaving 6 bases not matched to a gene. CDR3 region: CASSMASSGRYEQYF. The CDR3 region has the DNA TGTGCCAGTAGTATGGCGTCTAGCGGGAGATACGAGCAGTACTTC.

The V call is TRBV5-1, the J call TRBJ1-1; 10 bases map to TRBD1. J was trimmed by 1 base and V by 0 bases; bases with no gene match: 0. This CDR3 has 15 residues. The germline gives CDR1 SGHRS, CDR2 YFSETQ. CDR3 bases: TGCGCCAGCAGCTTGGGGGACAGGGGGAACACTGAAGCTTTCTTT. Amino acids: CASSLGDRGNTEAFF. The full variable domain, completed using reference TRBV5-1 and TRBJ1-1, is KAGVTQTPRYLIKTRGQQVTLSCSPISGHRSVSWYQQTPGQGLQFLFEYFSETQRNKGNFPGRFSGRQFSNSRSEMNVSTLELGDSALYLCASSLGDRGNTEAFFGQGTRLTVV.